This TCR beta chain was retrieved from a study of T-cell reconstitution after alpha-beta-depleted transplantation in children. The study, taken as a whole, reports: At one year after transplant, newly produced T cells mostly accounted for T-cell counts and diversity. Several hundred graft clones that had expanded were reportedly the source of alpha-beta T cells about two months after transplant. At day 60, the high TCRbeta diversity found in some patients originated from recipient T cells and thymic progenitors that had survived.

Germline values: CDR1 SGHTA, CDR2 FQGNSA. V was clipped by 9 bases and J by 5 bases, with 7 bases between them. This CDR3 comprises 10 residues. In regard to this clonotype: Its antigen is as yet unknown.

Unique molecular identifiers were incorporated when the TCRbeta library was constructed. TCRdb reanalysed the PCR reads using MiXCR and keeps one entry per CDR3 protein. The data contain approximately 800,000 distinct CDR3 sequences, under 20% of them singletons. The source of this sequence is a male patient aged 10-17 years who had a stem cell transplant for acute lymphoblastic leukemia, so the T cells may come from the graft donor. This chain joins TRBV7-2 and TRBJ2-5; D perhaps matches TRBD1 (5 bases). The specimen was PBMCs, mostly from graft donor cells, collected 360 days after TCRalphabeta/CD19-depleted stem cell transplant. The CDR3 spells CARKGETQYF. CDR3 coding DNA: TGTGCCAGGAAGGGGGAGACCCAGTACTTC.